This T cell receptor (beta chain) was found in a study of neurological immune-mediated disorders. For the study at large: Among around 34 multiple sclerosis patients, roughly 31 were relapsing-remitting and 3 were secondary progressive. Study-level findings and limits: When repertoires were grouped phylogenetically, those of 18 of 34 multiple sclerosis patients fell into one related-CDR3 cluster, a possible signature.

Germline V gene data show CDR1 as DFQATT and CDR2 as SNEGSKA (reference sequence). The CDR3 is 13 residues long. V was cut by 3 bases and J by 6 bases, with 12 bases left in between. Unsorted libraries came from 2 million PBMCs stored at -80 °C. TCRdb called the 5' RACE reads again in MiXCR, with one record for every CDR3 protein. The data show 78,000 or so distinct CDR3 sequences, roughly 4.8% seen once. This clonotype has ten or more counts. What it binds is not known. The sequencing sample was made of PBMCs. This sequence originates from a woman aged 30 to 39 with multiple sclerosis. J is TRBJ1-5 and V is TRBV20-1; the D gene is possibly TRBD1 (6 bases). CDR3 amino acids: CSARWGQGQPQHF. The DNA for the CDR3 is TGCAGTGCTAGGTGGGGGCAAGGTCAGCCCCAGCATTTT.